A selection of T cell receptor beta chains follows, all from one sample in a study of cytomegalovirus exposure and HLA in healthy donors. Sequencing was performed with immunoSEQ multiplex PCR; in TCRdb, only in-frame clones are kept and a portion is missing. Of about 94,000 clones listed, about 80% are singletons. Material for sequencing was PBMCs. These receptors were taken from a human donor in good health. The conserved cysteine and the conserved F or W are not part of the CDR3 here. The order of the fields is CDR3 length, J gene, V gene, CDR3 protein.

11	TRBJ1-1	TRBV9	ASSYGSLTEAF
14	TRBJ2-3	TRBV4-2	ASSQDESPSTDTQY
11	TRBJ1-4	TRBV14	ASSPGANEKLF
10	TRBJ1-4	TRBV6-5	ASRRAGEKLF
13	TRBJ1-1	TRBV5-4	ASSLVTGANTEAF
11	TRBJ1-5	TRBV19	ASSIGGNQPQH
9	TRBJ1-2	TRBV19	ASLTGGGYT
11	TRBJ1-1	TRBV2	ASSQEADTEAF
12	TRBJ1-1	TRBV5-1	ASSTREGNTEAF
10	TRBJ1-5	TRBV2	ASTTVGQPQH
12	TRBJ1-5	TRBV30	AWSVLGGNQPQH
14	TRBJ1-1	TRBV18	ASSPIIPRSGTEAF
13	TRBJ1-5	TRBV6-5	ASSSTGGFKQPQH
18	TRBJ2-1	TRBV7-8	ASSLKLDSGLAGGIDEQF
15	TRBJ2-3	TRBV9	ASSRASGGLNTDTQY
10	-	TRBV28	ASSLQGYEQY
11	TRBJ1-6	TRBV7-2	ASSLAKNSPLH
11	TRBJ1-1	TRBV7-2	ASSLNGGIEAF
12	TRBJ2-3	TRBV14	ASSPGGLLYTQY